A single sample is the source of the 32 T cell receptor beta chains below, sequenced in a study of human T cells and chemical hapten exposure. Stated time point: pre-sensitization, week 0. Noted treatment: therapeutic diphenylcyclopropenone sensitization with weekly scalp DPC. TCRdb called the RACE reads again in MiXCR, with one record for every CDR3 protein. The sample carries around 42,000 distinct CDR3 sequences, around an eighth recorded once. The starting material was whole blood, obtained in connection with sensitization to the hapten diphenylcyclopropenone (DPC). The receptors here all came from a woman between 25 and 40 years old with alopecia areata. Some clones in this sample may be carry-over from other donors' samples.

This clonotype was found many times. V is TRBV6-2 or TRBV6-3 and J is TRBJ2-1; D perhaps matches TRBD1 (6 bases). The germline V gene has CDR1 MNHEY and CDR2 SVGEGT. V was trimmed by 6 bases and J by 2 bases, leaving 8 bases between them. The CDR3 is made up of 13 amino acids. In DNA, the CDR3 is TGTGCCAGCAGGAGGGGGACCTACAATGAGCAGTTCTTC. It specifies CASRRGTYNEQFF.

This clonotype occurred many times. The rearrangement uses TRBV14 and TRBJ1-2; unclear D gene. CDR3 length: 15 amino acids. Trimming pared 0 bases from V and 2 bases from J, leaving 10 bases between. Germline V gives CDR1 SGHDN, CDR2 FVKESK. The CDR3 here is CASSQEGSPNYGYTF. The CDR3 DNA is TGTGCCAGCAGCCAAGAGGGCAGCCCAAACTATGGCTACACCTTC. The variable domain in full, with the rest retrieved from reference TRBV14 and TRBJ1-2, is EAGVTQFPSHSVIEKGQTVTLRCDPISGHDNLYWYRRVMGKEIKFLLHFVKESKQDESGMPNNRFLAERTGGTYSTLKVQPAELEDSGVYFCASSQEGSPNYGYTFGSGTRLTVV.

This clonotype has just a few counts. V is TRBV13 and J is TRBJ2-7; a possible D gene is TRBD2 (5 bases). Trimming shortened V by 0 bases and J by 0 bases, and 12 bases separated the two germline ends. Germline V lookup: CDR1 PRHDT, CDR2 FYEKMQ (reference sequence). This CDR3 spans 16 amino acids. CDR3 amino acids: CASSLGLGSGSYEQYF. The CDR3 region has the DNA TGTGCCAGCAGCTTAGGATTAGGGAGCGGCTCCTACGAGCAGTACTTC.

This clonotype occurred a few times. The chain joins TRBV19 to TRBJ2-1; D ambiguous. The V and J ends lost 1 base and 0 bases respectively, with 7 bases between them. CDR1 and CDR2 (germline): LNHDA, SQIVND (reference sequence). The CDR3 is made up of 15 amino acids. The CDR3 loop is CASSIGRSSYNEQFF. The CDR3 DNA reads as TGTGCCAGTAGTATAGGTAGGAGCTCCTACAATGAGCAGTTCTTC.

In this sample, this clonotype turned up many times. The chain is built from TRBV20-1 and TRBJ2-7; TRBD2 agrees at 9 bases. Germline values: CDR1 DFQATT, CDR2 SNEGSKA (reference sequence). This CDR3 region has 16 residues. The J segment lost 2 bases and the V segment lost 1 base, leaving 9 bases of the junction unmatched. Here the CDR3 reads CSARGKAGGGTYEQYF. CDR3 DNA sequence: TGCAGTGCTAGAGGAAAAGCGGGAGGAGGGACCTACGAGCAGTACTTC.

The chain uses TRBV28 and TRBJ2-7; TRBD2 matches 10 bases. CDR3 size: 15 residues. The germline V gene has CDR1 MDHEN and CDR2 SYDVKM. Trimming took 4 bases from V and 2 from J; bases not matched to a gene: 5. In DNA form, the CDR3 reads TGTGCCAGCAGTTATAGCGGGAGGCTCACCTACGAGCAGTACTTC. Protein: CASSYSGRLTYEQYF. The full variable domain, with the rest looked up from reference TRBV28 and TRBJ2-7, is DVKVTQSSRYLVKRTGEKVFLECVQDMDHENMFWYRQDPGLGLRLIYFSYDVKMKEKGDIPEGYSVSREKKERFSLILESASTNQTSMYLCASSYSGRLTYEQYFGPGTRLTVT.

In this sample, this clonotype turned up a few times. This chain links TRBV15 with TRBJ1-2, with D possibly TRBD1 on 5 matching bases. Germline CDR1 reads LNHNV; CDR2 reads YYDKDF (reference sequence). V lost 5 bases, J lost 5 bases, and 21 bases lay in between. CDR3 size: 16 residues. CDR3 nucleotides: TGTGCCACCAGCCCGGTAGGGGAGATGAGCCGATATGGCTACACCTTC. It translates to CATSPVGEMSRYGYTF.

This clonotype was seen at least ten times. The chain combines TRBV7-9 with TRBJ1-4; 7 bases match TRBD1. The CDR3 has 13 residues. CDR1 SEHNR and CDR2 FQNEAQ come from the germline V gene (reference sequence). The V and J ends lost 4 bases and 8 bases, in that order; junction bases with no gene match: 4. CDR3 nucleotide sequence: TGTGCCAGCAGCTCAGGGGGAAGCGAAAAACTGTTTTTT. Its translation is CASSSGGSEKLFF.

This clonotype showed up many times. This sequence joins TRBV5-4 and TRBJ2-1; 12 bases map to TRBD2. The germline CDR1 and CDR2 sequences are SGHNT and YYREEE (reference sequence). Trimming took 2 bases from V and 8 from J; bases not matched to a gene: 5. This CDR3 has 15 amino acids. The CDR3 loop reads CASSFLTSGSDEQFF. CDR3 coding DNA: TGTGCCAGCAGCTTCCTGACTAGCGGGAGTGATGAGCAGTTCTTC.

This clonotype has ten or more counts. The chain links TRBV6-5 to TRBJ2-2; the D is unclear. The CDR3 is 14 amino acids. Germline lookup yields CDR1 MNHEY and CDR2 SVGAGI. Trimming removed 1 base from V and 1 base from J, with 4 bases in between. CDR3 residues: CASSYYRNTGELFF. CDR3 DNA sequence: TGTGCCAGCAGTTACTACAGGAACACCGGGGAGCTGTTTTTT.

This clonotype was found a few times. The chain employs TRBV30 and TRBJ2-7, with no clear D. CDR1 is GTSNPN and CDR2 is SVGIG in the germline V gene (reference sequence). The CDR3 totals 11 residues. Trimming cost V 2 bases and J 6 bases, with 8 bases left between them. DNA for the CDR3: TGTGCCTGGAGTTGGGGATCCGAGCAGTACTTC. Its protein product is CAWSWGSEQYF.

This clonotype has at least ten counts. The CDR3, as DNA: TGCGCCAGCAGCTTAACAGGAGTTACCACAGATACGCAGTATTTT. This encodes CASSLTGVTTDTQYF. The V gene is TRBV5-1, the J gene TRBJ2-3; maybe TRBD1 (5 bases). The germline V and J ends were trimmed by 2 bases and 2 bases, with 12 bases remaining between them. Per germline, CDR1 SGHRS and CDR2 YFSETQ. This CDR3 is 15 amino acids long.

There are a few counts of this clonotype. The rearrangement links TRBV6-1 to TRBJ1-6; D is undetermined. V was pared by 5 bases and J by 7 bases, with 18 bases between. Per the germline V gene, CDR1 is MNHNS and CDR2 is SASEGT. This CDR3 has 16 amino acids. CDR3 amino acids: CASSNFPGVGNSPLHF. The CDR3 DNA follows: TGTGCCAGCAGTAACTTCCCCGGGGTTGGGAATTCACCCCTCCACTTT.

In its sample, this clonotype was seen many times. V usage is TRBV5-1 and J usage is TRBJ2-3; TRBD1 aligns across 7 bases. Losses at the gene ends were 4 bases for V and 2 bases for J; bases not matched to a gene: 10. Germline lookup yields CDR1 SGHRS and CDR2 YFSETQ. This CDR3 has 16 residues. The DNA for the CDR3 is TGCGCCAGCAGCCTACTGGGCAGGGGGACCACAGATACGCAGTATTTT. Its protein product is CASSLLGRGTTDTQYF.

This clonotype came up a few times. This chain uses TRBV7-8 with TRBJ1-6; D is perhaps TRBD1 (5 bases). Germline CDR1 is SGHVS and CDR2 is FQNEAQ. There are 13 residues in the CDR3. V lost 7 bases and J lost 9, with 13 bases in between. The CDR3 here is CASTPERGSPLHF. The CDR3 DNA reads TGTGCCAGCACCCCGGAGAGGGGTTCACCCCTCCACTTT.

The chain carries TRBV2 and TRBJ2-1, with D possibly matching TRBD1 (6 bases). V lost 6 bases, J lost 3 bases, and 9 bases lay in between. The CDR3 loop spans 13 amino acids. Germline CDR1 and CDR2: SNHLY and FYNNEI. CDR3 region: CASRAGVYNEQFF. In nucleotides, the CDR3 is TGTGCCAGCAGGGCAGGGGTCTACAATGAGCAGTTCTTC.

In this sample, this clonotype turned up many times. V gene TRBV21-1 combines with J gene TRBJ2-5; the D call of TRBD1 is as the table states it, not checked on the DNA. TRBV21-1 is noted as a pseudogene. This CDR3 spans 13 amino acids. The CDR3 region is CASSKSTGGAQYF. The CDR3 nucleotides are TGTGCCAGCAGCAAAAGCACGGGGGGGGCCCAGTACTTC.

This clonotype came up a few times. V gene TRBV2 combines with J gene TRBJ2-4; no definite D call. Germline V gene sequence: CDR1 SNHLY, CDR2 FYNNEI. The CDR3 is made up of 11 amino acids. Trimming took 7 bases from V and 9 from J, leaving 10 bases between them. CDR3 DNA: TGTGCCAGCACGTGGGTGGGCATTCAGTACTTC. Translating it yields CASTWVGIQYF.

The chain combines TRBV5-4 with TRBJ1-3, with 7 bases identical to TRBD1. The germline V gene has CDR1 SGHNT and CDR2 YYREEE (reference sequence). The CDR3 runs to 13 residues. Losses at the gene ends were 4 bases for V and 4 bases for J; bases not matched to a gene: 2. The CDR3 spells CASSVDRGNTIYF. In DNA form, the CDR3 reads TGTGCCAGCAGCGTGGACAGGGGAAACACCATATATTTT.

The chain combines TRBV29-1 with TRBJ2-4; no definite D call. The V end lost 7 bases, the J end lost 5 bases, and 12 bases lay between the germline ends. CDR1 is SQVTM, CDR2 ANQGSEA, per germline. The CDR3 consists of 12 residues. The CDR3: CSAFGPENIQYF. CDR3 bases: TGCAGCGCCTTCGGCCCTGAAAACATTCAGTACTTC.

The sample holds a few counts of this clonotype. The CDR3: CASSLDGNTDTQYF. The CDR3 coding sequence is TGTGCCAGCAGCTTGGACGGAAACACAGATACGCAGTATTTT. This chain links TRBV11-3 with TRBJ2-3; D not certain. The CDR3 length is 14 residues. CDR1 and CDR2 (germline): SGHNT, YENEEA. The ends were cut back, 3 bases at V and 2 bases at J, with 9 bases in the middle.

The chain couples TRBV4-1 to TRBJ2-7, with TRBD2 matching over 7 bases. This CDR3 has 17 residues. Germline CDR1 MGHRA, CDR2 YSYEKL. The V and J ends lost 1 base and 5 bases, in that order; junction bases with no gene match: 14. The CDR3 nucleotides are TGCGCCAGCAGCCAAGGGTATGGCTCGGGAGGTGGCCACGAGCAGTACTTC. It is translated as CASSQGYGSGGGHEQYF.

This clonotype was counted at least ten times. V is TRBV2 and J is TRBJ2-3, with 7 positions matching TRBD2. Losses at the gene ends were 4 bases for V and 6 bases for J; bases not matched to a gene: 10. CDR3 length: 15 residues. From germline, CDR1 is SNHLY and CDR2 FYNNEI. CDR3 sequence (DNA): TGTGCCAGCAGTGGAGGCGGGAGTTTTTTGGATACGCAGTATTTT. As protein: CASSGGGSFLDTQYF.

The sample holds a few counts of this clonotype. The chain couples TRBV6-2 or TRBV6-3 to TRBJ2-5; maybe TRBD2 (5 bases). CDR1 is MNHEY and CDR2 is SVGEGT in the germline V gene. CDR3 length: 12 amino acids. Trimming left V 5 bases short and J 9 bases short, with 13 bases between. The DNA for the CDR3 is TGTGCCAGCAGTAAGCTCCGGGATTCCCAGTACTTC. The encoded protein is CASSKLRDSQYF.

This chain uses TRBV5-1 with TRBJ2-2; D possibly uses TRBD1 or TRBD2 (5 bases each). Germline CDR1 SGHRS, CDR2 YFSETQ. The CDR3 spans 16 residues. V was trimmed by 4 bases and J by 2 bases, leaving 15 bases between them. DNA for the CDR3: TGCGCCAGCAGCCAATCTCCGGGACCAAACACCGGGGAGCTGTTTTTT. Its protein product is CASSQSPGPNTGELFF.

The V gene is TRBV4-2, the J gene TRBJ2-2; 11 bases fit TRBD1. Unmatched junction bases numbered 9, after V lost 1 base and J lost 5 bases. Germline CDR1 is LGHNA and CDR2 is YNFKEQ. The CDR3 is 18 residues long. This CDR3 reads CASSQVKGQGATTGELFF. The CDR3 DNA reads TGTGCCAGCAGCCAAGTAAAAGGACAGGGGGCAACGACCGGGGAGCTGTTTTTT.

This clonotype was recorded at least ten times. The J gene is TRBJ2-5, the V gene TRBV12-3 or TRBV12-4; 13 positions match TRBD2. Trimming at V came to 5 bases and at J to 5 bases, leaving 5 bases not matched to a gene. This CDR3 comprises 15 residues. The CDR3 reads CASSPGTSGEETQYF. CDR3 sequence (DNA): TGTGCCAGCAGTCCGGGGACTAGCGGGGAGGAGACCCAGTACTTC.

The V gene is TRBV28, the J gene TRBJ2-7; 7 bases line up with TRBD1. CDR1 is MDHEN, CDR2 SYDVKM, per germline. The CDR3 is made up of 14 amino acids. V trimming: 6 bases; J trimming: 9 bases; junction bases outside the gene matches: 14. DNA of the CDR3: TGTGCCAGCAGCCCAGCCCTTACAGGGGACCGGCAGTACTTC. It specifies CASSPALTGDRQYF.

This clonotype was picked up many times. The chain uses TRBV13 and TRBJ1-1; D gene unclear. Between the trimmed V and J ends, which lost 5 bases and 5 bases, there was a span of 12 bases. The CDR3 totals 13 residues. In germline, CDR1 is PRHDT, CDR2 FYEKMQ (reference sequence). In DNA form, the CDR3 reads TGTGCCAGCAGCAACTCAATGGGTACTGAAGCTTTCTTT. Protein product: CASSNSMGTEAFF.

This chain uses TRBV6-2 or TRBV6-3 with TRBJ2-1, with TRBD1 as a possible D gene (5 bases). In germline, CDR1 is MNHEY, CDR2 SVGEGT. The CDR3 is made up of 16 amino acids. V lost 5 bases, J lost 8 bases, and 22 bases lay in between. For the CDR3, the DNA is TGTGCCAGCAGTCCTAGGGGCAGGGATTATTCGCATGAGCAGTTCTTC. It translates to CASSPRGRDYSHEQFF.

This clonotype has a count of ten or more. V gene TRBV4-2 combines with J gene TRBJ2-7, with TRBD2 identical over 9 bases. CDR3 length equals 18 residues. In germline, CDR1 is LGHNA, CDR2 YNFKEQ. The junction had 18 bases not matched to a gene; V was cut back by 5 bases and J by 4 bases. This CDR3 is CASSSLAGTSPRVYEQYF. The DNA of the CDR3 is TGTGCCAGCAGCTCACTAGCGGGCACCTCCCCGAGGGTGTACGAGCAGTACTTC.

This clonotype was detected only a few times. The V call is TRBV29-1, the J call TRBJ2-5, with 13 positions matching TRBD2. The CDR3 is 15 amino acids. Unmatched junction bases numbered 8, after V lost 5 bases and J lost 5 bases. Per the germline V gene, CDR1 is SQVTM and CDR2 is ANQGSEA. The CDR3 reads CSVPQPGLAGETQYF. CDR3 bases: TGCAGCGTTCCCCAACCGGGACTAGCGGGGGAGACCCAGTACTTC.